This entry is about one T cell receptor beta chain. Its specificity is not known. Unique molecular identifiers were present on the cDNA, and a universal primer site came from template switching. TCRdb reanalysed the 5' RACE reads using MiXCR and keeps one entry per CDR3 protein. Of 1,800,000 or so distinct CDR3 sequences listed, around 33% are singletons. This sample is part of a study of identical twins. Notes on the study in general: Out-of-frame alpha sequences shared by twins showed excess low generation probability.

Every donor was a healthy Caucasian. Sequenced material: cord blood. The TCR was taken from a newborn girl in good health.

CDR3 coding DNA: TGTGCCAGCAGCGACTTGGGAAGGTCGGGTGCGTTCTCACCCCTCCACTTT. Its protein is CASSDLGRSGAFSPLHF. V and J are TRBV6-1 and TRBJ1-6; D remains unclear. With 6 bases removed from V and 10 bases from J, the gap between germline ends came to 25 bases. The germline V gene encodes CDR1 MNHNS and CDR2 SASEGT. CDR3 length: 17 amino acids.